This TCR beta chain was profiled in a study of cytomegalovirus exposure and HLA in healthy donors. The overall study: A prior analysis found around 110 million unique TCR beta sequences from around 190 million T cells. Whole-study results and caveats: Later analysis identified a missense DCLRE1C variant that was linked to TCR beta V- and J-gene trimming. When a later analysis compared HLA-associated TCR beta chains with equally common others, the HLA-associated chains turned out to be more clonally expanded and to have lower generation probabilities. A later analysis reportedly found fewer N-insertions in an Asian-associated ancestry cluster than the roughly 670-donor mean.

The PCR made use of 60 Vbeta and 13 Jbeta primers. Only in-frame clones appear in the TCRdb table, and some are missing; sequencing was by immunoSEQ multiplex PCR. Of roughly 200,000 clones in the sample, approximately 82% were seen once. V lost 4 bases and J lost 4; bases outside the gene matches: 12. This CDR3 has 17 amino acids. The germline CDR1 and CDR2 sequences are LNHDA and SQIVND (reference sequence). To note about this clone: Its antigen is undetermined.

The source is a woman aged 18-30 years in good health and CMV-seronegative. The chain combines TRBV19 with TRBJ2-5; 10 nucleotides match TRBD2. The sample comprised PBMCs. The CDR3, as DNA: TGTGCCAGTAGTAGGACTAGCGGTCTCGAACGGGGAGAGACCCAGTACTTC. Its translation: CASSRTSGLERGETQYF.